This passage covers 4 T cell receptor beta chains from one sample sequenced in a study of cytomegalovirus exposure and HLA in healthy donors. PCR was performed using 60 Vbeta and 13 Jbeta primers. Some clones are missing from TCRdb's copy, which holds only in-frame ones; the method was immunoSEQ multiplex PCR. The profile shows roughly 200,000 clones, 70% to 85% of them singletons. Sequenced material: PBMCs. The receptors derive from a man aged 45-60 years in good health and CMV-seronegative.

This clone was seen a single time. This rearrangement joins TRBV28 to TRBJ2-1, with 15 positions matching TRBD2. Germline V gene lookup returns CDR1 MDHEN and CDR2 SYDVKM. Unmatched junction bases numbered 6, after V lost 6 bases and J lost 15 bases. The CDR3 contains 13 residues. This CDR3 reads CASRFRTSGRGFF. The CDR3 DNA follows: TGTGCCAGCAGATTCAGGACTAGCGGGAGGGGGTTCTTC.

The chain carries TRBV6-6 and TRBJ2-7; possibly TRBD2 for D (6 bases). The CDR3 is 13 residues long. Germline V gene data show CDR1 as MNHNY and CDR2 as SVGAGI (reference sequence). Trimming took 5 bases from V and 2 from J, leaving 10 bases between them. The CDR3 here is CASSPGRAYEQYF. CDR3 sequence (DNA): TGTGCCAGCAGTCCCGGGAGAGCCTACGAGCAGTACTTC.

V usage is TRBV28 and J usage is TRBJ1-4; D not resolved. Germline V gene data show CDR1 as MDHEN and CDR2 as SYDVKM. With 11 bases removed from V and 0 bases from J, the gap between germline ends came to 10 bases. The length of the CDR3 is 13 residues. DNA for the CDR3: TGTGCCTGCGGGTATGCAACTAATGAAAAACTGTTTTTT. Translated: CACGYATNEKLFF.

This clone has only a few counts. The rearrangement uses TRBV27 and TRBJ2-3, with TRBD2 identical over 7 bases. The CDR3 runs to 16 residues. V lost 5 bases to trimming and J lost 1 base; unmatched junction nucleotides: 9. Germline lookup yields CDR1 MNHEY and CDR2 SMNVEV (reference sequence). The CDR3 sequence: CASSAFGGRGTDTQYF. The CDR3 bases are TGTGCCAGCAGTGCCTTCGGCGGGAGAGGCACAGATACGCAGTATTTT.